This is a list of T cell receptor beta chains from one sample in a study of human T cells and chemical hapten exposure. Each CDR3 protein gets one entry after TCRdb re-called the RACE reads with MiXCR. The table lists about 340,000 distinct CDR3 sequences, 6% to 8.5% of them singletons, with about 8% in the top ten. This specimen was whole blood, taken in connection with sensitization to the hapten diphenylcyclopropenone (DPC). The receptors were gathered from a woman aged 18-35 years with alopecia areata. Some clones in this sample may be carry-over from other donors' samples. CDR3s include the opening cysteine and the closing phenylalanine or tryptophan. A D gene is named only where the DNA matches it firmly. Clone size is given for some rows only: seen once, a few or many times, or a class if the clone is expanded.

clone_size,v_call,d_call,j_call,cdr3_nt,cdr3_aa
few,TRBV18,TRBD1,TRBJ2-3,TGTGCCAGCGCTGCCGGACAGGGGTCAGATACGCAGTATTTT,CASAAGQGSDTQYF
many,TRBV7-3,-,TRBJ1-1,TGTGCCAGCAGCAACCAGGGTTACACTGAAGCTTTCTTT,CASSNQGYTEAFF
few,TRBV4-3,-,TRBJ2-3,TGCGCCAGCAGCCAATATATAGACAGGCCCTTCGGGGGCACAGATACGCAGTATTTT,CASSQYIDRPFGGTDTQYF
-,TRBV7-9,-,TRBJ1-1,TGTGCCAGCAGCTTAAGATTAGGGGACGGATCTTTGATGAACACTGAAGCTTTCTTT,CASSLRLGDGSLMNTEAFF
few,TRBV9,TRBD1,TRBJ1-2,TGTGCCAGCAGCCCAGAAACAGGGGGGTATGGCTACACCTTC,CASSPETGGYGYTF
few,TRBV6-5,TRBD2,TRBJ2-7,TGTGCCAGCTCCAGGACTAGCTCCTACGAGCAGTACTTC,CASSRTSSYEQYF
few,TRBV6-1,TRBD1,TRBJ2-2,TGTGCCAGAGGACAGGGGTGGGACGGGGAGCTGTTTTTT,CARGQGWDGELFF
few,TRBV5-6,-,TRBJ2-3,TGTGCCAGCAGCTTGGAGCAGGTGGTTGGCACAGATACGCAGTATTTT,CASSLEQVVGTDTQYF
many,TRBV12-3/TRBV12-4,-,TRBJ2-3,TGTGCCAGCAGCTTAGTGGATACGCAGTATTTT,CASSLVDTQYF
-,TRBV4-2,-,TRBJ1-2,TGTGCCAGCAGCCAAGAGATGGCCCCCCGCTATGGCTACACCTTC,CASSQEMAPRYGYTF
-,TRBV5-1,-,TRBJ1-2,TGCGCCAGCAGCTTGGTACTCGGTCCCCAGTTAGACTACACCTTC,CASSLVLGPQLDYTF
many,TRBV29-1,-,TRBJ2-2,TGCAGCGCTCTTTCGGACGGGGAGCTGTTTTTT,CSALSDGELFF
few,TRBV12-3/TRBV12-4,-,TRBJ2-1,TGTGCCAGCAGTAGGGGATCAAGGGCTACGGGGCAGTTCTTC,CASSRGSRATGQFF